A selection of T cell receptor beta chains follows, all from one sample in a study of preoperative IRX-2 immunotherapy in early breast cancer. Some clones are missing from TCRdb's copy, which holds only in-frame ones; the method was immunoSEQ multiplex PCR. This table has 35,000 to 45,000 clones, 60% to 85% appearing once. This specimen consisted of tumor tissue, obtained after IRX-2 immunotherapy. The source of these receptors is a human donor with breast cancer. CDR3s include the opening cysteine and the closing phenylalanine or tryptophan. A D gene is named only where the DNA matches it firmly. Only part of the rows carry a size: once, few, many, or a class if the clone is expanded.

V	D	J	size	CDR3	DNA
TRBV12-5	.	TRBJ1-3	.	CASGLVLGLWPGNTIYF	TGTGCTAGTGGTTTGGTATTGGGTCTTTGGCCTGGAAACACCATATATTTT
TRBV19	TRBD1	TRBJ1-2	.	CASNRDRAKGIRGGYTF	TGTGCCAGTAATAGGGACAGGGCAAAGGGAATCCGAGGCGGCTACACCTTC
TRBV23-1	TRBD2	TRBJ2-3	once	CASSTSGGSTDTQYF	TGCGCCAGCAGTACTAGCGGGGGAAGCACAGATACGCAGTATTTT
TRBV7-8	.	TRBJ1-2	.	CASSLAGSYGYTF	TGTGCCAGCAGCTTAGCAGGGAGCTATGGCTACACCTTC
TRBV19	.	TRBJ2-5	.	CASSITTGVETQYF	TGTGCCAGTAGCATCACGACAGGAGTGGAGACCCAGTACTTC
TRBV6-8	.	TRBJ1-1	.	CASSPQVNTEAFF	TGTGCCAGCAGTCCACAGGTGAACACTGAAGCTTTCTTT
TRBV5-1	TRBD1	TRBJ1-4	few	CASSPGDRGGEKLFF	TGCGCCAGCAGCCCCGGGGACAGGGGTGGTGAAAAACTGTTTTTT
TRBV19	.	TRBJ2-1	.	CASSGTRMGRLDNEQFF	TGTGCCAGTAGTGGAACGCGTATGGGGCGTCTTGACAATGAGCAGTTCTTC
TRBV7-2	.	TRBJ2-5	.	CASSPTGSQETQYF	TGTGCCAGCAGCCCCACAGGGAGCCAAGAGACCCAGTACTTC
TRBV10-1	.	TRBJ1-2	.	CASSRDGNYGYTF	TGCGCCAGCAGTCGGGACGGAAACTATGGCTACACCTTC
TRBV10-3	.	TRBJ2-3	.	CAISESITDRTTDTQYF	TGTGCCATCAGTGAGTCAATCACGGACAGAACCACAGATACGCAGTATTTT
TRBV6-8	.	TRBJ2-7	.	CASKPAAGEQYF	TGTGCCAGCAAACCAGCCGCGGGCGAGCAGTACTTC
TRBV7-8	.	TRBJ2-5	.	CASSQEPRETQYF	TGTGCCAGCAGCCAAGAGCCGCGAGAGACCCAGTACTTC
TRBV14	.	TRBJ2-3	.	CASSQVVGPRTDTQYF	TGTGCCAGCAGCCAGGTCGTCGGACCCCGCACAGATACGCAGTATTTT
TRBV2	.	TRBJ2-3	.	CASSPLGDTQYF	TGTGCCAGCAGCCCCCTTGGGGATACGCAGTATTTT